This TCR beta chain was retrieved from a study of cytomegalovirus exposure and HLA in healthy donors. At the level of the study: Earlier, 100 million or so unique TCR beta sequences were recovered from approximately 200 million T cells by an analysis. Early on, a data release was issued that held some 91 million unique TCRs from HLA-typed donors.

This CDR3 is built from 15 residues. Germline CDR1 MDHEN, CDR2 SYDVKM. Trimming shortened V by 4 bases and J by 2 bases, and 12 bases separated the two germline ends. Study-level points and caveats: Cytomegalovirus association was assigned to 170 or so TCR beta chains.

Each donor was healthy, and each was a bone marrow donor. Points on this clone: The antigen is not known.

Vbeta (60) and Jbeta (13) primers were used in the PCR. TCRdb keeps only in-frame clones here, not all; method: immunoSEQ multiplex PCR. The sample gives more than 110,000 clones, roughly 75% of which show up once; almost 7% is in the top ten. The chain employs TRBV28 and TRBJ1-5; D possibly corresponds to TRBD1 (5 bases). The specimen was PBMCs. The clonotype comes from a man aged 40-49 years in good health and CMV-seropositive. CDR3 nucleotide sequence: TGTGCCAGCAGTTACCAGGGTAGGGGCAATCAGCCCCAGCATTTT. It is translated as CASSYQGRGNQPQHF.